This TCR beta chain was obtained from a study of OX40 agonist ivuxolimab in advanced cancers. Broadly, across the study: Ivuxolimab was a fully human IgG2 agonistic monoclonal antibody targeting the costimulatory receptor OX40 (CD134). Intravenous ivuxolimab was administered to patients every 2 weeks at six dose levels: 0.01, 0.1, 0.3, 1.5, 3 and 10 mg/kg. Of the roughly 51 dose-escalation patients, hepatocellular carcinoma was present in about 20, melanoma in around 15, renal cell carcinoma in 9 and head and neck cancer in 9. In the dose-escalation cohort, 82.7% of patients were male, and the mean age was around 60 years, with a range of roughly 23 to 85. Prior anti-PD-1, anti-PD-L1 or anti-CTLA-4 therapy was permitted, and approximately 42% of dose-escalation patients had received checkpoint inhibitors. Partial responses occurred in three dose-escalation patients: two with cutaneous melanoma and one with hepatocellular carcinoma. Peripheral TCRbeta sequencing was intended to test whether TCR sequence diversity was altered and clonal T-cell expansion was caused by ivuxolimab. The paper describes the monotherapy dose-escalation part (N of about 50 patients) of the phase I trial of ivuxolimab.

Measured from the cysteine to the phenylalanine, the CDR3 is 18 residues long. Of the read, only the CDR3 DNA is kept; its 54 bases are in frame from base 1. Trimming accounts for 3 bases at V and 4 bases at J, while the number of junction bases matched to no gene is 16. The germline V gene encodes CDR1 SGDLS and CDR2 YYNGEE. This clone showed up just once. Its antigen is not yet known. Qualities for individual bases were not recorded, and no much larger clone is one base off. The paper as a whole reports these results and caveats: Antigen specificity was not determined for the clonally expanded peripheral T cells. In the 0.1-3.0 mg/kg groups, partial responders were among the patients with the lowest normalized peripheral clonal expansion, particularly in CD8+ T cells. After ivuxolimab, CD8+ T cells had more expanded clones than CD4+ T cells on average. At doses of 0.1 to 3.0 mg/kg, clonal expansion of both CD4+ and CD8+ blood T cells was observed from baseline to week 6. Low levels of normalized T-cell clonal expansion were also shown by some nonresponding patients.

To sequence the TCRbeta CDR3 region, genomic DNA was isolated from the sorted cells. TCRbeta CDR3 regions were sequenced using the immunoSEQ Assay. Not all clones reach the TCRdb copy of this immuneACCESS table, which keeps in-frame sequences only. Checked studies attribute under half of the gap to unresolved V genes and leave the rest unexplained. This sample comprises fewer than 25,000 clones, approximately 73% of them detected only once. The ten largest make up about 18% of the sample. Patients with a history of autoimmune disease or receiving systemic immunosuppression were excluded from the trial. Peripheral blood for TCR sequencing was collected from all dose cohorts at baseline, on cycle 4 day 1, and on cycle 7 day 1. Samples came from an open-label, multicenter, first-in-human phase I dose-escalation trial of ivuxolimab. The trial enrolled adults with locally advanced or metastatic head and neck squamous cell, hepatocellular, melanoma or renal cell carcinoma. CD4+ and CD8+ T cells were sorted separately from peripheral blood before TCR sequencing.

The sequence came from an adult with an advanced solid tumor such as melanoma, head and neck, liver or kidney cancer. This material consisted of CD4+ or CD8+ T cells sorted from blood, taken in a trial of the OX40 agonist ivuxolimab. The chain is encoded by TRBV9 joined to TRBJ1-3, with 7 middle bases fitting TRBD1. The DNA reads as follows: TGTGCCAGCAGCGCACGACAGGGAGCCCCTCTAGGAGGAAACACCATATATTTT. This translates into CASSARQGAPLGGNTIYF.